The rows below give T cell receptor beta chains drawn from one sample of a study of CD8+CD57+ T cells in acquired aplastic anemia. Each CDR3 protein is one row after TCRdb ran MiXCR on the reads. The sample shows around 400,000 distinct CDR3 sequences, about two thirds of them seen only once. Sequenced sample: sorted CD4+, CD8+, or CD8+CD57+ T cells (not recorded which) from PBMCs. The receptors were sampled from a human donor in good health, serving as a control. The CDR3 runs from the conserved cysteine through the conserved F or W. A D gene is named only where the DNA matches it firmly. Not every row has a clone size; where given, it reads once, few, many or a size class.

v_gene	j_gene	len	d_gene	abundance	CDR3nt	CDR3aa
TRBV9	TRBJ2-7	14	-	many	TGTGCCAGCAGCGTAGAGCCGGGGATCTACGAGCAGTACTTC	CASSVEPGIYEQYF
TRBV9	TRBJ1-6	15	-	-	TGTGCCAGCAGCCTGGACTTCTACGGGGAGCAGTACTCCCACTTT	CASSLDFYGEQYSHF
TRBV10-3	TRBJ1-1	13	TRBD1	few	TGTGCCATCAATCTCCAGGGGGGGACTGAAGCTTTCTTT	CAINLQGGTEAFF
TRBV20-1	TRBJ1-5	12	-	-	TGCAGTGCTAGAGAGGGCGAACAGCCCCAGCATTTT	CSAREGEQPQHF
TRBV9	TRBJ2-1	14	-	-	TGTGCCAGCAGCCTGACCACGAGGGGCAATGAGCAGTTCTTC	CASSLTTRGNEQFF
TRBV10-3	TRBJ1-2	13	-	-	TGTGCCATCAGTGAGGCAGGGAGGTATGGCTACACCTTC	CAISEAGRYGYTF
TRBV4-1	TRBJ1-2	15	-	once	TGCGCCAGCAGCCGAGCGCCGGGGGGGGCAGGTGGCTACACCTTC	CASSRAPGGAGGYTF
TRBV15	TRBJ1-1	14	-	-	TGTGCCACCAGCAGCGGGGGCCTGAACACTGAAGCTTTCTTT	CATSSGGLNTEAFF
TRBV15	TRBJ1-6	16	-	-	TGTGCCACCAGCCGCGACAGGAGCTCCTATAACACTCCCCTCCGCTTT	CATSRDRSSYNTPLRF
TRBV7-4	TRBJ2-1	15	-	-	TGTGCCAGCAGCGTAGTCGGGGATTCCTACCAGTTGCAGTTCTTC	CASSVVGDSYQLQFF
TRBV5-1	TRBJ2-7	14	TRBD1	-	TGCGCCAGCCGCTCGACAGGGGCGAACTACGAGCAGTACTTC	CASRSTGANYEQYF
TRBV19	TRBJ1-2	15	-	-	TGTGCCAGTAGTATAATCAGGGACATCGACTATGGCTACACCTTC	CASSIIRDIDYGYTF
TRBV27	TRBJ2-5	18	-	many	TGTGCCAGCAGTTTGTCACCCGGACAGCACGCCCGGCGAGAGACCCAGTACTTC	CASSLSPGQHARRETQYF
TRBV2	TRBJ1-4	14	TRBD1	many	TGTGCCAGCAGGGGGACAGGAGAAAATGAAAAACTGTTTTTT	CASRGTGENEKLFF
TRBV9	TRBJ1-5	15	-	-	TGTGCCAGCAGCGGTCGAGGGGAAAATTCACCCCTCCAGCATTTT	CASSGRGENSPLQHF
TRBV5-4	TRBJ2-1	17	-	-	TGTGCCAGCAGCCGGGATCGGTTTGGGGGATATTCCAATGAGCAGTTCTTC	CASSRDRFGGYSNEQFF
TRBV2	TRBJ2-1	15	TRBD2	-	TGTGCCAGCACTCTCCTTAGCGGGGGGAACAAGGAGCAGTTCTTC	CASTLLSGGNKEQFF